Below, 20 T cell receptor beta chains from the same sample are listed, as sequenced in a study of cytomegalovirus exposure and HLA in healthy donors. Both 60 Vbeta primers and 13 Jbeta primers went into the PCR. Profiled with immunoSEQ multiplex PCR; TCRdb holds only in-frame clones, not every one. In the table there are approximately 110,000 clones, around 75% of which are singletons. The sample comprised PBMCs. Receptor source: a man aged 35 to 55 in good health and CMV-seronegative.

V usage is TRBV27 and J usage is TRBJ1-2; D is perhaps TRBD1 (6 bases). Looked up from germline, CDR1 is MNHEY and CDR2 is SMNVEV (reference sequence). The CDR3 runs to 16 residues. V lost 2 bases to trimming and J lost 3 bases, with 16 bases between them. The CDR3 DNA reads TGTGCCAGCAGTTTAATCTCCGGGGGGCCTGACTATGGCTACACCTTC. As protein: CASSLISGGPDYGYTF.

CDR3 coding DNA: TGTGCCAGCAGCGTACAAGGAGTTAACAATGAGCAGTTCTTC. It translates to CASSVQGVNNEQFF. V and J are TRBV9 and TRBJ2-1; unclear D gene. The CDR3 sequence is 14 residues long. V lost 1 base and J 5 bases, leaving 10 bases between the germline ends. Germline V lookup: CDR1 SGDLS, CDR2 YYNGEE.

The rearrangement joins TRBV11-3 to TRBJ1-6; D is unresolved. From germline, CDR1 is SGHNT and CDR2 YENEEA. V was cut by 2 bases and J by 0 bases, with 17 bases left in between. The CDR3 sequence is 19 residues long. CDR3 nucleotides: TGTGCCAGCAGCTTAACGAGTTCGGTGAGAAGCTCCTATAATTCACCCCTCCACTTT. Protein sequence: CASSLTSSVRSSYNSPLHF.

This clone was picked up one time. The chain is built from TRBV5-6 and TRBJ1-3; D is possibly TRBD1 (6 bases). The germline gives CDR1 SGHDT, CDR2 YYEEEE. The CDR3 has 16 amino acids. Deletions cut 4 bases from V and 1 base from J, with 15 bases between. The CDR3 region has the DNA TGTGCCAGCAGCCTACAGGGTTACCAGTCTGGAAACACCATATATTTT. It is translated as CASSLQGYQSGNTIYF.

The CDR3 sequence: CASSYSGGRQNYGYTF. Here the CDR3 DNA reads TGTGCCAGCAGTTACTCGGGTGGACGACAGAACTATGGCTACACCTTC. This rearrangement joins TRBV6-5 to TRBJ1-2; D is possibly TRBD1 (5 bases). Germline V gene data show CDR1 as MNHEY and CDR2 as SVGAGI. This CDR3 spans 16 amino acids. Trimming removed 0 bases from V and 2 bases from J, with 13 bases in between.

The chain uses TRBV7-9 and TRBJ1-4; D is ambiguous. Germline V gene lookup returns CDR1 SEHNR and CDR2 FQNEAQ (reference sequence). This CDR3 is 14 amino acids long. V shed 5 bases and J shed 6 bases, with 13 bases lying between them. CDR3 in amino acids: CASSVGDIDEKLFF. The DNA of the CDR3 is TGTGCCAGCAGCGTTGGTGACATAGATGAAAAACTGTTTTTT. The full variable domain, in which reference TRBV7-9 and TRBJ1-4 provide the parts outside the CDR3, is DTGVSQNPRHKITKRGQNVTFRCDPISEHNRLYWYRQTLGQGPEFLTYFQNEAQLEKSRLLSDRFSAERPKGSFSTLEIQRTEQGDSAMYLCASSVGDIDEKLFFGSGTQLSVL.

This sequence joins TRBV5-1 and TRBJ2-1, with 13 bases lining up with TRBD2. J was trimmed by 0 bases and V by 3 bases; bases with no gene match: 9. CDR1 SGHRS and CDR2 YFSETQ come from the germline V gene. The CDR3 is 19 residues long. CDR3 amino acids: CASSSLLAGGPSSYNEQFF. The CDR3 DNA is TGCGCCAGCAGCTCATTACTAGCGGGAGGGCCTTCCTCCTACAATGAGCAGTTCTTC.

CDR3 nucleotide sequence: TGTGCCAGCAGTGGTCGGGACTCCCAAGGGCATGCCGGAAACATTCAGTACTTC. Its protein is CASSGRDSQGHAGNIQYF. This chain links TRBV25-1 with TRBJ2-4; the D gene is possibly TRBD2 (6 bases). Germline values: CDR1 MGHDK, CDR2 SYGVNS. The CDR3 extends over 18 amino acids. V lost 4 bases to trimming and J lost 6 bases, with 25 bases between them.

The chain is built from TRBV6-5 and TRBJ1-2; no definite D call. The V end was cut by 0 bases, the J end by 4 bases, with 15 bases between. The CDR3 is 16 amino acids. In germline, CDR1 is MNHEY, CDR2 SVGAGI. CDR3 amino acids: CASSYSETTALYGYTF. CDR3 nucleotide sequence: TGTGCCAGCAGTTACTCTGAGACAACCGCTCTCTATGGCTACACCTTC.

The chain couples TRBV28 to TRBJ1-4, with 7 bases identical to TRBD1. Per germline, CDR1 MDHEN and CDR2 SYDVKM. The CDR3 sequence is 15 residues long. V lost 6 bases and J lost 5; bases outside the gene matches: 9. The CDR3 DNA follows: TGTGCCAGCAGGGAGACAGGGTCTCGCAATGAAAAACTGTTTTTT. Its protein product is CASRETGSRNEKLFF.

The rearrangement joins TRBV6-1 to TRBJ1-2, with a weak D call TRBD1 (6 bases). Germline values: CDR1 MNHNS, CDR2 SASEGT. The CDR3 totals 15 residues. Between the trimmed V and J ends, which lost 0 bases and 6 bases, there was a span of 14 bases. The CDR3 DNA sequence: TGTGCCAGCAGTGAAGCGTCGTACAGGGAAGATGGCTACACCTTC. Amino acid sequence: CASSEASYREDGYTF.

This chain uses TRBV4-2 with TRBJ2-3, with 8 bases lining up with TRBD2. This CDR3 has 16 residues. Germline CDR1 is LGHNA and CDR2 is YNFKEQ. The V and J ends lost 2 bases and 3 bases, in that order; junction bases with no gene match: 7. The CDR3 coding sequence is TGTGCCAGCAGCCAAATCGGGGGGGTCGCAACAGATACGCAGTATTTT. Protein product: CASSQIGGVATDTQYF.

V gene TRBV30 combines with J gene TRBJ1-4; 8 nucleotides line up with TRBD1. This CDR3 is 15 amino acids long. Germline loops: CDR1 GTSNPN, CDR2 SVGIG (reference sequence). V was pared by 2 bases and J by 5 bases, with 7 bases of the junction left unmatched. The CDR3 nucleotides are TGTGCCTGGAGTATAACAGGGGGACCCAATGAAAAACTGTTTTTT. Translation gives CAWSITGGPNEKLFF.

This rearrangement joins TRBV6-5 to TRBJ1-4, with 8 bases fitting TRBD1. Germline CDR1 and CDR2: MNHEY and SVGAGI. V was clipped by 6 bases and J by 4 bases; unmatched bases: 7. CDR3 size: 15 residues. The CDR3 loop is CASRRDRGRNEKLFF. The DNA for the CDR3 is TGTGCCAGCAGGCGCGACAGGGGACGTAATGAAAAACTGTTTTTT.

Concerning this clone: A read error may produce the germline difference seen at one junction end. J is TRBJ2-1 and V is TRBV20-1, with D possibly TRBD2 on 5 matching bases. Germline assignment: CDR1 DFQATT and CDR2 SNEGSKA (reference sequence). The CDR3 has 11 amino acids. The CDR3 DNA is TGCAGTGCTGGACTCTACGATGAGCAGTTCTTC. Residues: CSAGLYDEQFF.

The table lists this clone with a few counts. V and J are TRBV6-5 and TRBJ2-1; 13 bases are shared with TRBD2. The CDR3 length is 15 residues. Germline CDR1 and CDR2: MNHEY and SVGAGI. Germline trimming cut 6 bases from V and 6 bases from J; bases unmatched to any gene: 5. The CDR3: CASSPGTSGVNEQFF. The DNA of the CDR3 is TGTGCCAGCAGCCCCGGGACTAGCGGGGTCAATGAGCAGTTCTTC.

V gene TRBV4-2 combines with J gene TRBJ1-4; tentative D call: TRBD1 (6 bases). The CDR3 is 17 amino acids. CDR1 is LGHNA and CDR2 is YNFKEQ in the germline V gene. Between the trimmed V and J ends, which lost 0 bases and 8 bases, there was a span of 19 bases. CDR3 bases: TGTGCCAGCAGCCAAGATCGGGGAGCGGGGACATCCGAAAAACTGTTTTTT. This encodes CASSQDRGAGTSEKLFF.

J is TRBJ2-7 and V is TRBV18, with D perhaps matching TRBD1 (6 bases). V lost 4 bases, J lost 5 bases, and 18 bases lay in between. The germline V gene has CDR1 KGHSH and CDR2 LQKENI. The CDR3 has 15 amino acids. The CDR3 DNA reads TGTGCCAGCTCACAACACAACAGGGTTGGGAACGAGCAGTACTTC. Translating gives CASSQHNRVGNEQYF.

CDR3 nucleotide sequence: TGTGCCAGCAGAGGGGGTTCAGATGATAACTATGGCTACACCTTC. Translated, it gives CASRGGSDDNYGYTF. The V call is TRBV7-9, the J call TRBJ1-2; D is perhaps TRBD1 (6 bases). CDR1 is SEHNR, CDR2 FQNEAQ, per germline (reference sequence). The CDR3 is 15 amino acids. V was shortened by 6 bases and J by 1 base, with 15 bases between the two germline ends.

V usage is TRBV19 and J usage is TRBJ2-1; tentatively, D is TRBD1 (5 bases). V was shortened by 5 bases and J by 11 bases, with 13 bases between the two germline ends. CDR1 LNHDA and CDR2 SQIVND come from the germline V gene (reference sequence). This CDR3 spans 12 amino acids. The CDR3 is CASSVQGAKQFF. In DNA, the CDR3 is TGTGCCAGTAGTGTTCAGGGTGCTAAGCAGTTCTTC.